This T cell receptor (beta chain) was obtained from a study of T-cell memory formation after mild COVID-19. Whole-study context: There were largely donor-specific TCR clusters.

The CDR3 runs 17 residues. J was trimmed by 1 base and V by 4 bases; bases with no gene match: 12. Germline V gene lookup returns CDR1 SGHRS and CDR2 YFSETQ. Study observations and caveats: Some SARS-CoV-2-responding clones were already detected in memory before infection.

5'RACE, which relied on constant-segment primers, yielded TCR alpha and TCR beta cDNA libraries carrying sample barcodes and UMIs. A single record per CDR3 protein comes from TCRdb applying MiXCR to the 5' RACE reads. The repertoire holds roughly 280,000 distinct CDR3 sequences, with around 15% as singletons. Turning to this clonotype: Its antigen is unknown.

Sequenced input: PBMCs or a T cell subset sorted from them (not recorded which). The chain has TRBV5-1 and TRBJ2-3; TRBD1 aligns across 7 bases. The clonotype originates from a man between 18 and 29 years old who had mild COVID-19 (a few samples of this study predate the infection). Cell type and time point are not known. The CDR3 is CASSTHGTASRTDTQYF. CDR3 nucleotide sequence: TGCGCCAGCAGCACCCACGGGACAGCCTCTCGCACAGATACGCAGTATTTT.